Presented here are 17 T cell receptor beta chains from one specimen sequenced in a study of T cells in Graves' hyperthyroidism and ophthalmopathy (dated by TCRdb to between 2017 and 2020). Library construction relied on multiplex PCR. The reads were generated on an Illumina HiSeq 2000. The TCR beta CDR3 regions were amplified from RNA transcripts. The first round of RT-PCR for the TCR CDR3 was performed with the HTBI primer set and the Qiagen OneStep RT-PCR kit. In TCRdb, the public reads were trimmed at Q25 with fastp and aligned with MiXCR, with productive beta chains retained. A single entry per CDR3 protein holds the most common genes and DNA from its merged rows. For this sample the table gives 690,000 or so distinct CDR3 sequences, of which roughly a sixth were detected only once. Jointly, the top ten make up over 15% of the sample. The sample was blood. Receptors were obtained from a woman in her forties or fifties with Graves' hyperthyroidism that later progressed to Graves' ophthalmopathy.

The chain employs TRBV15 and TRBJ1-3; D remains ambiguous. Germline V gene data show CDR1 as LNHNV and CDR2 as YYDKDF (reference sequence). The V and J ends lost 3 bases and 2 bases respectively, with 5 bases between them. The CDR3 has 13 amino acids. CDR3 sequence: CATSRGTGNTIYF. The CDR3 region has the DNA TGTGCCACCAGCAGGGGAACTGGAAACACCATATATTTT.

This chain uses TRBV20-1 with TRBJ1-1, with D maybe TRBD1 (5 bases). Germline V CDR1 and CDR2: DFQATT, SNEGSKA (reference sequence). CDR3 length: 13 residues. V dropped 6 bases and J dropped 6 bases, with 17 bases sitting between them. CDR3: CSATGRGEPEAFF. Written as DNA, the CDR3 is TGCAGTGCCACGGGGAGGGGCGAGCCTGAAGCTTTCTTT.

This clonotype was seen repeatedly, ten times or more. This rearrangement joins TRBV13 to TRBJ1-1, with 7 bases identical to TRBD1. The junction had 2 bases not matched to a gene; V was cut back by 5 bases and J by 5 bases. CDR3 size: 12 residues. Germline CDR1 reads PRHDT; CDR2 reads FYEKMQ (reference sequence). CDR3 region: CASSLQGTEAFF. The CDR3, as DNA: TGTGCCAGCAGCCTACAGGGGACTGAAGCTTTCTTT.

The CDR3 coding sequence is TGTGCCATCAGTGAGTCATCGCGGACAGTGAACACTGAAGCTTTCTTT. This gives the protein CAISESSRTVNTEAFF. This chain joins TRBV10-3 and TRBJ1-1; D might be TRBD1 (6 bases). Germline lookup yields CDR1 ENHRY and CDR2 SYGVKD. The germline V and J ends were trimmed by 0 bases and 0 bases, with 11 bases remaining between them. The CDR3 is made up of 16 amino acids.

The chain uses TRBV3-1 and TRBJ2-3; D unclear. Germline V gene lookup returns CDR1 LGHDT and CDR2 YNNKEL (reference sequence). CDR3 size: 14 residues. V lost 2 bases and J lost 2, with 8 bases in between. For the CDR3, the DNA is TGTGCCAGCAGCCAATTTAGTTTCACAGATACGCAGTATTTT. This codes for CASSQFSFTDTQYF.

As for this clonotype: Compared with germline, one end of the junction differs, possibly owing to a read error. The CDR3 sequence: CASSLPEATNEKLSF. The CDR3 bases are TGCGCCAGCAGCCTTCCAGAGGCAACTAATGAAAAACTGTCTTTT. The rearrangement uses TRBV5-1 and TRBJ1-4; D call uncertain. The CDR3 sequence is 15 residues long. Germline assignment: CDR1 SGHRS and CDR2 YFSETQ.

This clonotype was seen ten or more times. The chain links TRBV6-6 to TRBJ1-1; 7 nucleotides line up with TRBD1. Germline V gene data show CDR1 as MNHNY and CDR2 as SVGAGI (reference sequence). The CDR3 extends over 14 amino acids. With 4 bases clipped from V and 4 bases from J, the junction kept 6 bases outside the gene matches. The CDR3 DNA sequence: TGTGCCAGCAGTTCAACTCGACAGGGCACTGAAGCTTTCTTT. Amino acids: CASSSTRQGTEAFF.

Comments on this clonotype: At one end, the junction sequence differs from germline, possibly due to a read error. The chain joins TRBV19 to TRBJ1-6; D might be TRBD1 (5 bases). Per the germline V gene, CDR1 is LNHDA and CDR2 is SQIVND (reference sequence). CDR3 length equals 15 residues. The CDR3 here is CASSIAQDGNSPPHF. CDR3 DNA sequence: TGTGCCAGTAGTATTGCACAGGACGGCAATTCACCCCCCCACTTT.

A few counts support this clonotype. The chain employs TRBV7-9 and TRBJ2-7; no firm D call. V was cut by 5 bases and J by 2 bases, with 13 bases left in between. Germline assignment: CDR1 SEHNR and CDR2 FQNEAQ (reference sequence). The CDR3 runs to 14 residues. CDR3 in DNA: TGTGCCAGCAGCGATAGACAAGCCACCTACGAGCAGTACTTC. Translating gives CASSDRQATYEQYF.

On this clonotype: A much larger clone differs from this one at a single base, so this may be a read error. The chain carries TRBV6-1 and TRBJ2-7, with D perhaps TRBD1 (8 bases). Between the trimmed V and J ends, which lost 4 bases and 6 bases, there was a span of 16 bases. The CDR3 totals 14 residues. Per the germline V gene, CDR1 is MNHNS and CDR2 is SASEGT. The CDR3 reads CASSGTGRASEQYF. Here the CDR3 DNA reads TGTGCCAGCAGTGGGACAGGGAGGGCCTCCGAGCAGTACTTC.

The DNA of the CDR3 is TGCGCCAGCAGCTTGGACAGGGTGAACGATGGGCAGTTCTTC. Its translation is CASSLDRVNDGQFF. The chain combines TRBV5-1 with TRBJ2-1; weak D call: TRBD1 (6 bases). The ends were cut back, 0 bases at V and 12 bases at J, with 16 bases in the middle. The CDR3 extends over 14 amino acids. Germline V gene sequence: CDR1 SGHRS, CDR2 YFSETQ. The whole variable domain, remainder taken from reference TRBV5-1 and TRBJ2-1, is KAGVTQTPRYLIKTRGQQVTLSCSPISGHRSVSWYQQTPGQGLQFLFEYFSETQRNKGNFPGRFSGRQFSNSRSEMNVSTLELGDSALYLCASSLDRVNDGQFFGPGTRLTVL.

This clonotype was seen more than once but under ten times. A read error may account for a junction end that differs from germline. The chain combines TRBV5-8 with TRBJ2-1, with D perhaps TRBD2 (5 bases). The CDR3 consists of 14 residues. From germline, CDR1 is SGHTS and CDR2 YDEGEE. The CDR3 is CACSLARGYNEQFF. CDR3 nucleotide sequence: TGTGCCTGCAGCTTGGCTCGGGGATACAATGAGCAGTTCTTC.

This clonotype was counted many times. This chain connects TRBV11-2 to TRBJ2-1, with 11 positions matching TRBD2. The CDR3 runs to 17 residues. CDR1 and CDR2 from the germline V gene are SGHAT and FQNNGV. V shed 5 bases, J shed 0 bases, and the junction held 6 bases outside the gene matches. CDR3 coding DNA: TGTGCCAGCAGCACACCACTAGCGGGGGCCTCCTACAATGAGCAGTTCTTC. Translated: CASSTPLAGASYNEQFF.

This chain connects TRBV4-1 to TRBJ2-7; 7 nucleotides match TRBD1. The junction had 4 bases not matched to a gene; V was cut back by 2 bases and J by 0 bases. This CDR3 has 15 residues. Germline CDR1 is MGHRA and CDR2 is YSYEKL. The CDR3 here is CASSQSRDSSYEQYF. DNA for the CDR3: TGCGCCAGCAGCCAATCCCGGGACAGCTCCTACGAGCAGTACTTC.

The chain employs TRBV5-1 and TRBJ2-5; D unresolved. Germline V gene sequence: CDR1 SGHRS, CDR2 YFSETQ. Trimming cost V 0 bases and J 5 bases, with 14 bases left between them. The CDR3 totals 15 residues. Here the CDR3 reads CASSLVGFEEETQYF. In nucleotides, the CDR3 is TGCGCCAGCAGCTTGGTAGGTTTTGAAGAGGAGACCCAGTACTTC.

The table lists this clonotype with many counts. The V and J genes are TRBV20-1 and TRBJ2-1; the match to TRBD1 covers 10 bases. The CDR3 contains 12 residues. Trimming at V came to 6 bases and at J to 8 bases, leaving 4 bases not matched to a gene. In germline, CDR1 is DFQATT, CDR2 SNEGSKA (reference sequence). In nucleotides, the CDR3 is TGCAGTGCACCCGGGACAGGGGATGAGCAGTTCTTC. Encoded protein: CSAPGTGDEQFF.

This clonotype was recorded at least ten times. This chain joins TRBV20-1 and TRBJ2-3; TRBD2 matches at 9 bases. The CDR3 runs to 15 residues. Unmatched junction bases numbered 11, after V lost 5 bases and J lost 5 bases. CDR1 and CDR2 (germline): DFQATT, SNEGSKA (reference sequence). The CDR3 DNA reads as TGCAGTGCTCCTACACCGGGACTAGCTCTAGATACGCAGTATTTT. Residues: CSAPTPGLALDTQYF.